Given below is one T cell receptor (beta chain) in context. Samples each yielded at least 5.5 micrograms of total RNA. The data belong to a study of blood T cells in healthy people across ages. For the second PCR, which ran for about 6 to 11 cycles, a sample-barcoded 5' primer and a J-beta primer mix were used. TCRdb called the 5' RACE reads again in MiXCR, with one record for every CDR3 protein. The sample yields roughly 800,000 distinct CDR3 sequences, just under 25% seen once. V dropped 0 bases and J dropped 0 bases, with 12 bases sitting between them. The CDR3 has 16 amino acids. Germline CDR1 reads DFQATT; CDR2 reads SNEGSKA (reference sequence). Separately, the same data were catalogued under a study of T cells of mothers and their children.

The sequence was collected from a boy younger than 18 in good health. Material for sequencing was blood. The rearrangement joins TRBV20-1 to TRBJ1-5, with D possibly matching TRBD1 (6 bases). DNA of the CDR3: TGCAGTGCTAGAGATTGGTCCAGGGGTAGCAATCAGCCCCAGCATTTT. Its translation: CSARDWSRGSNQPQHF.